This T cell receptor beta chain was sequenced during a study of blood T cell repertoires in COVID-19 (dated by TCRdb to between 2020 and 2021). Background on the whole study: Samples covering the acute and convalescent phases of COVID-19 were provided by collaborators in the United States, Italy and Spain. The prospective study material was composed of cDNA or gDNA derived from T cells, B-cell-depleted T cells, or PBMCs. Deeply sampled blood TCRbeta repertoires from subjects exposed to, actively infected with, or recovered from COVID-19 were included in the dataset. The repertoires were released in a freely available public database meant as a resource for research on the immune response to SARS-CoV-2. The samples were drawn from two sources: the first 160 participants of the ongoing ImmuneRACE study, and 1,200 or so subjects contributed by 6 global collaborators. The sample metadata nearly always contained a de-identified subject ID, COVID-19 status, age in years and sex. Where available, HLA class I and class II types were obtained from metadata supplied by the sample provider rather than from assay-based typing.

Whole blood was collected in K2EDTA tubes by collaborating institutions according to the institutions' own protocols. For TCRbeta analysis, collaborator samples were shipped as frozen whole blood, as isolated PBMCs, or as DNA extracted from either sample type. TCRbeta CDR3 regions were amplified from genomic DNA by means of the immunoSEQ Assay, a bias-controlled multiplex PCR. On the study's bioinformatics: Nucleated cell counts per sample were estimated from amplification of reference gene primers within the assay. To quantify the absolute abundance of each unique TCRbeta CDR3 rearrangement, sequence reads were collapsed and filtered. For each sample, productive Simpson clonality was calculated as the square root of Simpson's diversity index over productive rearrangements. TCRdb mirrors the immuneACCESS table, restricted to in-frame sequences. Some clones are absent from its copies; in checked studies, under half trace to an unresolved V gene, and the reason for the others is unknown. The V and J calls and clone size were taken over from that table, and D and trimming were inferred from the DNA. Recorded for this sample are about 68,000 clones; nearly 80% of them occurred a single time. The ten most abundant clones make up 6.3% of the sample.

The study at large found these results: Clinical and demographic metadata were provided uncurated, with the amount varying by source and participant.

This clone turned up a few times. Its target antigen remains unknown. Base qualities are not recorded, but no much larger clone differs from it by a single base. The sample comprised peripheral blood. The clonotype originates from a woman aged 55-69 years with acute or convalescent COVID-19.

CDR3 protein: CASSMGPGQGATEAFF. In nucleotide form, the sequence is TGTGCCAGTAGTATGGGCCCCGGACAGGGGGCAACTGAAGCTTTCTTT. In this chain, TRBV19 is recombined with TRBJ1-1, with TRBD1 identical over 11 junction bases. Reading from cysteine to phenylalanine, the CDR3 counts 16 amino acids. This entry keeps only the CDR3 DNA: 48 bases, framed from base 1. Looking up the germline V gene (reference sequence) yields CDR1 LNHDA and CDR2 SQIVND. V has 3 bases trimmed and J has 5 bases trimmed; junction bases matching no gene number 8.